This TCR beta chain emerged from a study of cytomegalovirus exposure and HLA in healthy donors. Overall study: A prior study identified over 100 million unique TCR beta sequences from about 179 million T cells. Drawn from HLA-typed donors, about 82 million unique TCRs were held in an early data release. Study-wide results and caveats: It was reported that TCR beta sequences correctly inferred the HLA-A and HLA-B alleles for most subjects. Most TCR beta V segments were productive about 87% or about 30% of the time in an earlier analysis.

Vbeta (60) and Jbeta (13) primers were used in the PCR. The protocol was immunoSEQ multiplex PCR, while the TCRdb copy is restricted to in-frame clones and leaves out a portion. The sample has around 220,000 clones, about 79% seen once. The CDR3 runs to 15 residues. V shed 5 bases and J shed 5 bases, with 18 bases lying between them. Germline V gene sequence: CDR1 MDHEN, CDR2 SYDVKM. This clone was counted a single time. Its antigen is not known. This receptor was taken from a man aged 18 to 30 in good health and CMV-seronegative. This rearrangement joins TRBV28 to TRBJ1-2; no definite D call. Sequenced sample: PBMCs. The CDR3 region has the DNA TGTGCCAGCAGTCTCGGAGACCAGTCCCTATATGGCTACACCTTC. This sequence encodes CASSLGDQSLYGYTF.